Below are 6 T cell receptor beta chains sequenced from a single sample in a study of CD8+CD57+ T cells in acquired aplastic anemia. Previously, flow cytometry had revealed CD8+CD57+ cell expansion in the patients chosen for sequencing. Using genomic DNA as the template, TCR beta VDJ and CDR3 profiling was carried out. TCRdb used MiXCR to reprocess the reads, holding one entry per CDR3 protein. The sample has approximately 220,000 distinct CDR3 sequences; about 44% are singletons. The specimen was sorted CD4+, CD8+, or CD8+CD57+ T cells (not recorded which) from PBMCs. The receptor set was obtained from a human donor with aplastic anemia.

The chain recombines TRBV10-3 with TRBJ2-1; 12 nucleotides align to TRBD2. CDR1 is ENHRY, CDR2 SYGVKD, per germline. The V gene end was trimmed by 5 bases and the J gene end by 2 bases; junction bases not matched to a gene: 4. This CDR3 comprises 16 residues. The CDR3 region has the DNA TGTGCCATCAGTTGGACTAGCGGGACCCCCTACAATGAGCAGTTCTTC. Translation: CAISWTSGTPYNEQFF.

The chain employs TRBV15 and TRBJ2-3; D uncertain. The V end was cut by 0 bases, the J end by 0 bases, with 7 bases between. Germline CDR1 is LNHNV and CDR2 is YYDKDF (reference sequence). The length of the CDR3 is 15 residues. CDR3 residues: CATSRDRRSTDTQYF. The CDR3 bases are TGTGCCACCAGCAGAGATAGGCGGAGCACAGATACGCAGTATTTT. Drawing the rest from reference TRBV15 and TRBJ2-3, the complete variable domain is DAMVIQNPRYQVTQFGKPVTLSCSQTLNHNVMYWYQQKSSQAPKLLFHYYDKDFNNEADTPDNFQSRRPNTSFCFLDIRSPGLGDTAMYLCATSRDRRSTDTQYFGPGTRLTVL.

Many counts were recorded for this clonotype. J is TRBJ2-7 and V is TRBV25-1; TRBD1 agrees at 7 bases. This CDR3 is built from 15 residues. CDR1 is MGHDK and CDR2 is SYGVNS in the germline V gene. V dropped 0 bases and J dropped 4; count of bases not matched to a gene: 6. In nucleotides, the CDR3 is TGTGCCAGCAGTGAATATGGTACAGGGGAGTACGAGCAGTACTTC. It translates to CASSEYGTGEYEQYF.

A note on this clonotype: It may be a read error: a sequence one base away is much more abundant. The chain joins TRBV5-6 to TRBJ2-5, with D possibly TRBD2 on 7 matching bases. There are 15 residues in the CDR3. Germline CDR1 reads SGHDT; CDR2 reads YYEEEE. This CDR3 is CASGLGGALQETQYF. In DNA form, the CDR3 reads TGTGCCAGCGGCTTGGGGGGGGCGCTCCAAGAGACCCAGTACTTC.

The chain links TRBV30 to TRBJ1-2; D possibly corresponds to TRBD1 (6 bases). Trimming stripped 3 bases from V and 12 bases from J, with 20 bases between. The CDR3 has 13 amino acids. CDR1 is GTSNPN and CDR2 is SVGIG in the germline V gene (reference sequence). The CDR3 sequence: CAWSPLYGGEDTF. For the CDR3, the DNA is TGTGCCTGGAGCCCCCTTTATGGGGGCGAAGACACCTTC.

The chain has TRBV9 and TRBJ1-2; maybe TRBD1 (5 bases). Between the trimmed V and J ends, which lost 0 bases and 7 bases, there was a span of 16 bases. The CDR3 extends over 15 amino acids. Germline CDR1 and CDR2: SGDLS and YYNGEE. CDR3 in amino acids: CASSVEGKRSGGYTF. The CDR3 DNA reads as TGTGCCAGCAGCGTAGAGGGGAAGAGGAGTGGTGGCTACACCTTC.